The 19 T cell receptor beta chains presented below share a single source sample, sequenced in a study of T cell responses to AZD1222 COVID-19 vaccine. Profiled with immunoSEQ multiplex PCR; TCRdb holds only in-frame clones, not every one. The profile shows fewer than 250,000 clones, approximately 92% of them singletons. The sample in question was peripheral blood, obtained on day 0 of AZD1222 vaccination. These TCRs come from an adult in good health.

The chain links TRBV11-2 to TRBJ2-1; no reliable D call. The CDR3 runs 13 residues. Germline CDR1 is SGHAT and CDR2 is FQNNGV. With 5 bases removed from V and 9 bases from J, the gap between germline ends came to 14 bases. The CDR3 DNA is TGTGCCAGCAGCGTTAGTGGGGTTGTTGAGCAGTTCTTC. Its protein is CASSVSGVVEQFF. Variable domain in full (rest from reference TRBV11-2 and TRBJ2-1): EAGVAQSPRYKIIEKRQSVAFWCNPISGHATLYWYQQILGQGPKLLIQFQNNGVVDDSQLPKDRFSAERLKGVDSTLKIQPAKLEDSAVYLCASSVSGVVEQFFGPGTRLTVL.

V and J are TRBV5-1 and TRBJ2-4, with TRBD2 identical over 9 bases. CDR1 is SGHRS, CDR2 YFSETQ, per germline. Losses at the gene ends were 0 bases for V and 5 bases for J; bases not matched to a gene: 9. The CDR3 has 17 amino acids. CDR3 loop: CASSLAGVAGAQNIQYF. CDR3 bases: TGCGCCAGCAGCTTGGCCGGGGTAGCGGGGGCCCAAAACATTCAGTACTTC. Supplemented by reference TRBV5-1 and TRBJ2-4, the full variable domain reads KAGVTQTPRYLIKTRGQQVTLSCSPISGHRSVSWYQQTPGQGLQFLFEYFSETQRNKGNFPGRFSGRQFSNSRSEMNVSTLELGDSALYLCASSLAGVAGAQNIQYFGAGTRLSVL.

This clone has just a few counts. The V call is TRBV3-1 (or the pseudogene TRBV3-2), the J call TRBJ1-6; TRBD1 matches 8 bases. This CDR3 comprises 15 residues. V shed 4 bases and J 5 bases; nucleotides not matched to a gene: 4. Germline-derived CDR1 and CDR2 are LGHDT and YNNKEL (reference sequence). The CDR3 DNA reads TGTGCCAGCAGCCGCGACAGGGGAGATAATTCACCCCTCCACTTT. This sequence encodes CASSRDRGDNSPLHF.

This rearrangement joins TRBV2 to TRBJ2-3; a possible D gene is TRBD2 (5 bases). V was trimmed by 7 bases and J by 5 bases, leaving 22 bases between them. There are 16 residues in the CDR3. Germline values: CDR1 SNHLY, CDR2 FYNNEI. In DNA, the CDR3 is TGTGCCAGCACCCGAGGGCGGGCCCGGGCAGGAGATACGCAGTATTTT. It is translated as CASTRGRARAGDTQYF.

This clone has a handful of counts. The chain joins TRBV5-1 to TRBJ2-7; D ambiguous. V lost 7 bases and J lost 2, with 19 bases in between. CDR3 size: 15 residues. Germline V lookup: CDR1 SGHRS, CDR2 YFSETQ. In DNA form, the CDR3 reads TGCGCCAGCGGATTAGGGAAAGCAAATACCTACGAGCAGTACTTC. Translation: CASGLGKANTYEQYF.

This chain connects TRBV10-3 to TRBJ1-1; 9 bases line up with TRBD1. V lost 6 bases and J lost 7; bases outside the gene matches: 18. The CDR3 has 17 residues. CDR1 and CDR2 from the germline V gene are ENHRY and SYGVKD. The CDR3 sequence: CAIRSGTGSGNMGEAFF. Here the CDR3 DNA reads TGTGCCATCAGATCCGGGACAGGGTCTGGGAACATGGGTGAAGCTTTCTTT.

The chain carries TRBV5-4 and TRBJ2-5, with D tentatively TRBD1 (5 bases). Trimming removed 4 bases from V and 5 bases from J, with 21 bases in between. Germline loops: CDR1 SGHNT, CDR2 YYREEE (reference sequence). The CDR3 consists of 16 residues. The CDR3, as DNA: TGTGCCAGCAGCCCGGTGGGGCCGAAGTCATCGGAGACCCAGTACTTC. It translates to CASSPVGPKSSETQYF.

CDR3 protein: CASSRPGHANTEAFF. In nucleotides, the CDR3 is TGTGCCAGCAGTCGTCCGGGACACGCAAACACTGAAGCTTTCTTT. The gene calls are TRBV6-5 and TRBJ1-1; tentative D call: TRBD1 (6 bases). Germline assignment: CDR1 MNHEY and CDR2 SVGAGI. This CDR3 has 15 residues. V lost 5 bases and J lost 2, with 15 bases in between.

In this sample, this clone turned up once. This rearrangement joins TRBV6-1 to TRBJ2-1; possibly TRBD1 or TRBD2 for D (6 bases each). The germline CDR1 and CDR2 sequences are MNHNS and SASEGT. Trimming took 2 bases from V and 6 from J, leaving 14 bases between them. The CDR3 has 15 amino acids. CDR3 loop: CASSERGTSANEQFF. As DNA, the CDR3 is TGTGCCAGCAGTGAACGGGGGACATCGGCCAATGAGCAGTTCTTC.

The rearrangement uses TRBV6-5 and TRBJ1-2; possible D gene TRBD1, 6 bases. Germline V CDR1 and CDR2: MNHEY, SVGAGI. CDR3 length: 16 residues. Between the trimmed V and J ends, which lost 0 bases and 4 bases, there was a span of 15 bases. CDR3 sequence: CASSYSGQPSFYGYTF. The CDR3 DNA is TGTGCCAGCAGTTACTCCGGACAGCCGAGCTTCTATGGCTACACCTTC.

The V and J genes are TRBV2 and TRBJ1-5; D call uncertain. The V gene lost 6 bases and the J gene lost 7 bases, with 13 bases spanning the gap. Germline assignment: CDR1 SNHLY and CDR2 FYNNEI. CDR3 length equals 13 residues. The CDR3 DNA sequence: TGTGCCAGCAGGGAACTGAGTGGCCAGCCCCAGCATTTT. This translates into CASRELSGQPQHF. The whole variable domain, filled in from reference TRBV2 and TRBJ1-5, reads EPEVTQTPSHQVTQMGQEVILRCVPISNHLYFYWYRQILGQKVEFLVSFYNNEISEKSEIFDDQFSVERPDGSNFTLKIRSTKLEDSAMYFCASRELSGQPQHFGDGTRLSIL.

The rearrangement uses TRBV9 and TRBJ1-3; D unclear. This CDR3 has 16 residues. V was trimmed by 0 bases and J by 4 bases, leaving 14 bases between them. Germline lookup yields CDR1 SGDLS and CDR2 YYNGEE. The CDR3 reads CASSVATGQAGNTIYF. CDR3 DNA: TGTGCCAGCAGCGTAGCTACGGGCCAGGCGGGAAACACCATATATTTT.

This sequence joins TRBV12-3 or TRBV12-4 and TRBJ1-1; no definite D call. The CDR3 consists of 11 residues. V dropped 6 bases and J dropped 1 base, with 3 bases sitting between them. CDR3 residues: CASSPNTEAFF. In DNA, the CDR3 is TGTGCCAGCAGCCCGAACACTGAAGCTTTCTTT.

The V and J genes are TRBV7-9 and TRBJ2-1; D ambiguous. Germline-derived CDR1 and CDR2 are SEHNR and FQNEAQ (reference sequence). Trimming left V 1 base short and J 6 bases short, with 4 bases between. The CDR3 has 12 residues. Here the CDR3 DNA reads TGTGCCAGCAGCTTAGTGGTCAATGAGCAGTTCTTC. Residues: CASSLVVNEQFF.

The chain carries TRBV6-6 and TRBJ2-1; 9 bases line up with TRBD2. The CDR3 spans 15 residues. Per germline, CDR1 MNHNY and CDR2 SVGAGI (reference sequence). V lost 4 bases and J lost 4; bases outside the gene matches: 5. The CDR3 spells CASSLPSGIYNEQFF. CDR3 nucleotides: TGTGCCAGCAGTTTGCCTAGCGGGATTTACAATGAGCAGTTCTTC.

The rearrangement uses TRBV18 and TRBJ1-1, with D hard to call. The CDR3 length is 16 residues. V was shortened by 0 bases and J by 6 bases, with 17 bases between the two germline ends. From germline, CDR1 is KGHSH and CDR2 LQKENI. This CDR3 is CASSPPSQVTRSEAFF. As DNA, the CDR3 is TGTGCCAGCTCACCACCGAGTCAAGTAACAAGGTCTGAAGCTTTCTTT.

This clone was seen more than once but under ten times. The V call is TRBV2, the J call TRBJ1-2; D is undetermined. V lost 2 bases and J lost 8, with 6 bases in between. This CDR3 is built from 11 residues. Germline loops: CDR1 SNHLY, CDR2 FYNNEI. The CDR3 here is CASSEPRGYTF. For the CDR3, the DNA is TGTGCCAGCAGTGAACCTAGAGGCTACACCTTC.

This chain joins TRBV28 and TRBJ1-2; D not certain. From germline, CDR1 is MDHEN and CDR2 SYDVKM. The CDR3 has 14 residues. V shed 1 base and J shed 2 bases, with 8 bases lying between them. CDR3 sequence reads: CASSLSDGNYGYTF. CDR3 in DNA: TGTGCCAGCAGTTTATCGGACGGAAACTATGGCTACACCTTC.

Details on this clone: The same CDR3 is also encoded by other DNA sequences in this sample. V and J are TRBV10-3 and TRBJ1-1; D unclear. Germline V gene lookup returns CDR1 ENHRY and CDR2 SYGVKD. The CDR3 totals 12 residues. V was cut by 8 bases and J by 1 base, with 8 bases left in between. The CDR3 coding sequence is TGTGCCATCCGGACGGAGAACACTGAAGCTTTCTTT. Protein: CAIRTENTEAFF.